This TCR beta chain was identified in a study of CXCR3-negative and CXCR3-positive naive CD8 T cells. As regards this clonotype: Antigen: not known.

300,000 to 350,000 cells per CD8+ T cell subset were flow-sorted in triplicate. Points from the study as a whole: Cryopreserved cells showed partially decreased CXCR3 expression, and most assays used fresh PBMCs.

Researchers prepared the TRB cDNA libraries using 5' RACE with UMI labels. No DNA is given; TCRdb re-called the 5' RACE reads and lists each CDR3 protein once. The table for this sample gives approximately 52,000 distinct CDR3 sequences. CDR1 and CDR2 (germline): SGHTA, FQGTGA. The CDR3 runs to 14 residues. J is TRBJ2-1 and V is TRBV7-3; TCRdb names TRBD1, which stays unverified in the absence of DNA. The sequenced material came from memory CD8+ T cells from blood. The source of this sequence is a human donor in good health. Some clones in this sample may be carry-over from other donors' samples. CDR3 protein: CASSLRGQYNEQFF.